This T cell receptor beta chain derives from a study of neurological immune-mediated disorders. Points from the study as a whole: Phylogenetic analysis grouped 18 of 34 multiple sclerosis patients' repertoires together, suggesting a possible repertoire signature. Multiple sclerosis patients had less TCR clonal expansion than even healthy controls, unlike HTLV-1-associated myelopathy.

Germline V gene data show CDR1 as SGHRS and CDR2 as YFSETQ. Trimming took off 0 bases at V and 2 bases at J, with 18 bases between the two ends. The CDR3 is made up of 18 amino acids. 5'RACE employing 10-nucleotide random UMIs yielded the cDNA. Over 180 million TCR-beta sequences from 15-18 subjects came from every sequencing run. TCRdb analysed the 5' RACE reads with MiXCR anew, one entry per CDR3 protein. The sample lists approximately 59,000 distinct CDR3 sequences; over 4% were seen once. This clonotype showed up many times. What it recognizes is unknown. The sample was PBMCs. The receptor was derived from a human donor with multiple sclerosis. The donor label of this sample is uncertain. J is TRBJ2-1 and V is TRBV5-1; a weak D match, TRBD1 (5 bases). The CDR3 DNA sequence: TGCGCCAGCAGCTTGGGAGACAGCTCTAAAAACCCCTACAATGAGCAGTTCTTC. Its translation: CASSLGDSSKNPYNEQFF.